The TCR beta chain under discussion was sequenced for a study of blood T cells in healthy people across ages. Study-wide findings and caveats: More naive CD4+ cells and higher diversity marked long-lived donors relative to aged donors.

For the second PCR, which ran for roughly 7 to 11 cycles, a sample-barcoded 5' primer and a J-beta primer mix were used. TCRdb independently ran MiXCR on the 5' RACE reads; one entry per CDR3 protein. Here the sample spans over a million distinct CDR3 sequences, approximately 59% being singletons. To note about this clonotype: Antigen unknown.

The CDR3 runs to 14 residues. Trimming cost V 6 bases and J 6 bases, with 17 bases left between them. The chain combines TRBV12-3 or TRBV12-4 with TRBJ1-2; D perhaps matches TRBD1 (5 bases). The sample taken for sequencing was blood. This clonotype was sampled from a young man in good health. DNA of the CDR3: TGTGCCAGCAGCCCCTCGGGACCACCGAATGGCTACACCTTC. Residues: CASSPSGPPNGYTF.